This T cell receptor beta chain derives from a study of patients and donors after allogeneic stem cell transplantation. The table lists this clonotype with a few counts. The germline V gene encodes CDR1 SEHNR and CDR2 FQNEAQ (reference sequence). The CDR3 has 13 residues. Trimming removed 2 bases at V and 4 bases at J, with 8 bases between. Via MiXCR, TCRdb re-called the RT-PCR reads, giving one row per CDR3 protein. This table has about 200,000 distinct CDR3 sequences, around 40% appearing once. The receptor's source is a human donor who was either an allogeneic HSCT recipient or a stem cell or donor lymphocyte infusion donor (not recorded which). It is not recorded whose cells these are; they may come from a transplant donor. The V and J genes are TRBV7-9 and TRBJ1-1; D is possibly TRBD1 (6 bases). The sequenced sample consisted of blood, either unsorted or a sorted T cell fraction (not recorded which). In nucleotides, the CDR3 is TGTGCCAGCAGCTTATTCAGGGGCACTGAAGCTTTCTTT. Translating it yields CASSLFRGTEAFF.